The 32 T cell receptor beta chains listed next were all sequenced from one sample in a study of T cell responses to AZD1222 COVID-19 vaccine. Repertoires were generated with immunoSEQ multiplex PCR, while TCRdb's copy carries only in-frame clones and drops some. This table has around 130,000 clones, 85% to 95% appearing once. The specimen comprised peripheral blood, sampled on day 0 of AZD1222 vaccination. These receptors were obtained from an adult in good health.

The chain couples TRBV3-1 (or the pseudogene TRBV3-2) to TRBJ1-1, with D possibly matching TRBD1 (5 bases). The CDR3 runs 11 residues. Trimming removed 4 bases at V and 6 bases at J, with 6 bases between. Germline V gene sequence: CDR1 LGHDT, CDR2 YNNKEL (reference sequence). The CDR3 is CASSRGAEAFF. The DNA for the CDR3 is TGTGCCAGCAGCCGGGGGGCTGAAGCTTTCTTT.

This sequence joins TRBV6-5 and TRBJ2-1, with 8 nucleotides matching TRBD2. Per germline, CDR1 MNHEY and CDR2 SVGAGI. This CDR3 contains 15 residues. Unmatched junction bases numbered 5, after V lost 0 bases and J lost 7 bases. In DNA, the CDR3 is TGTGCCAGCAGTTACTCCCTGGGGACTAGGAATGAGCAGTTCTTC. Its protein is CASSYSLGTRNEQFF.

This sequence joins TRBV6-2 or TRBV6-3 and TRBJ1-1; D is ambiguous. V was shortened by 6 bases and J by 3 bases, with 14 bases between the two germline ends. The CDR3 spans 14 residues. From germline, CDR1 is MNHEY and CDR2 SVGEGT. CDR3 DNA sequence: TGTGCCAGCAGCCCCGGGTTCGGGGACACTGAAGCTTTCTTT. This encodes CASSPGFGDTEAFF.

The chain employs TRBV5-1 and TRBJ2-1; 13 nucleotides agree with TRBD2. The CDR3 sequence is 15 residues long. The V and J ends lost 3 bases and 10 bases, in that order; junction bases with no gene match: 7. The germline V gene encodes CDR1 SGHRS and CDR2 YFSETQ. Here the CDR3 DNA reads TGCGCCAGCAGCTCCGGACTAGCGGGAGCTTGGGAGCAGTTCTTC. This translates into CASSSGLAGAWEQFF.

The CDR3 here is CASSLGTGSHEQYF. CDR3 bases: TGTGCCAGTAGCCTTGGGACAGGGTCCCACGAGCAGTACTTC. The chain has TRBV19 and TRBJ2-7, with TRBD1 identical over 9 bases. There are 14 residues in the CDR3. With 6 bases clipped from V and 5 bases from J, the junction kept 8 bases outside the gene matches. CDR1 and CDR2 from the germline V gene are LNHDA and SQIVND (reference sequence).

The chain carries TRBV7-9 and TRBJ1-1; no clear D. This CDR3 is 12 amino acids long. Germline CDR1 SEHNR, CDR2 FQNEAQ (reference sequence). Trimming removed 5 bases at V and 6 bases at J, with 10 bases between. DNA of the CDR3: TGTGCCAGCAGCGGTAACCTCGCTGAAGCTTTCTTT. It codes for CASSGNLAEAFF. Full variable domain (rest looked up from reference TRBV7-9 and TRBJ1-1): DTGVSQNPRHKITKRGQNVTFRCDPISEHNRLYWYRQTLGQGPEFLTYFQNEAQLEKSRLLSDRFSAERPKGSFSTLEIQRTEQGDSAMYLCASSGNLAEAFFGQGTRLTVV.

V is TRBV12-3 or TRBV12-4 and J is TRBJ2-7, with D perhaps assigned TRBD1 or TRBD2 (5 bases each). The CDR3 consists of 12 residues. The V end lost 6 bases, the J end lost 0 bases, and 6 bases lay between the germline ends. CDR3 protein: CASRGTSYEQYF. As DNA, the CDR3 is TGTGCCAGCAGGGGGACCTCCTACGAGCAGTACTTC.

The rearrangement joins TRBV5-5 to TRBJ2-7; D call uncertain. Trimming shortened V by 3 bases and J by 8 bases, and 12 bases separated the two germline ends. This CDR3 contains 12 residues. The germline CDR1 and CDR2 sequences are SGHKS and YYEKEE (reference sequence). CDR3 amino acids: CASSSSIDKQYF. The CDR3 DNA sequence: TGTGCCAGCAGCTCTAGTATTGACAAGCAGTACTTC.

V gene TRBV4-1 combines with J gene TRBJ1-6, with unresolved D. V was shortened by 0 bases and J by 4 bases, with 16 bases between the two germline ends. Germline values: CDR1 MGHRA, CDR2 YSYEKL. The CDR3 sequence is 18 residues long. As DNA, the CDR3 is TGCGCCAGCAGCCAAGATAGTCGAGGCAGAGCTTATAATTCACCCCTCCACTTT. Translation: CASSQDSRGRAYNSPLHF.

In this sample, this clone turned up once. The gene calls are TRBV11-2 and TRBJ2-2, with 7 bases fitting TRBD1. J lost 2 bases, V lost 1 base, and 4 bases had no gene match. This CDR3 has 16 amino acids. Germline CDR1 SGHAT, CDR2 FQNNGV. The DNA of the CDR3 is TGTGCCAGCAGCTTAGTCGGGACAGCCAACACCGGGGAGCTGTTTTTT. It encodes CASSLVGTANTGELFF.

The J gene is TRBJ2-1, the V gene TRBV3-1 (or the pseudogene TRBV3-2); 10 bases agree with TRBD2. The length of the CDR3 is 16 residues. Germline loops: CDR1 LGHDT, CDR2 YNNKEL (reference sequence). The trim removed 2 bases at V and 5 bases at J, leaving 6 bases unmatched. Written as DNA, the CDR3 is TGTGCCAGCAGCCAAAGGGGACTAGCGAGCAACAATGAGCAGTTCTTC. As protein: CASSQRGLASNNEQFF.

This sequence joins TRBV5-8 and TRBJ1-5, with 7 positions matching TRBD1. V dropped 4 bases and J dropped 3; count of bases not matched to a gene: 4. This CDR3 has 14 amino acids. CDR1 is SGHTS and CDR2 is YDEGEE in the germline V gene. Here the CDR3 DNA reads TGTGCCAGCAGCCGGGACAGAAACAATCAGCCCCAGCATTTT. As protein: CASSRDRNNQPQHF. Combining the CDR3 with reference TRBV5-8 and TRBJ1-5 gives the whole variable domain EAGVTQSPTHLIKTRGQQATLRCSPISGHTSVYWYQQALGLGLQFLLWYDEGEERNRGNFPPRFSGRQFPNYSSELNVNALELEDSALYLCASSRDRNNQPQHFGDGTRLSIL.

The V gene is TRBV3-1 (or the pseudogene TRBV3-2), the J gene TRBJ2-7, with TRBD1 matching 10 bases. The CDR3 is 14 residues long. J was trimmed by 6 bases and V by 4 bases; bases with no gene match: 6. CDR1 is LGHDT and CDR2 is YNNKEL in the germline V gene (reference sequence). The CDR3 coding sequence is TGTGCCAGCAGCCTAGGACAGGGGGTAACCGAGCAGTACTTC. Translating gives CASSLGQGVTEQYF.

The chain's CDR3 is CASSPGQGKSLYNEQFF. CDR3 sequence (DNA): TGTGCCAGCTCGCCGGGACAGGGAAAGTCACTCTACAATGAGCAGTTCTTC. J is TRBJ2-1 and V is TRBV18; 9 nucleotides align to TRBD1. The CDR3 is 17 residues long. Germline V gives CDR1 KGHSH, CDR2 LQKENI. V dropped 6 bases and J dropped 3; count of bases not matched to a gene: 12.

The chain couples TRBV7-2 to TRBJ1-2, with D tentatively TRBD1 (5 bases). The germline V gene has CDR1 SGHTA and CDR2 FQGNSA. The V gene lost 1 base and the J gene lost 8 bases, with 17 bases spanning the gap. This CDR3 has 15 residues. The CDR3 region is CASSLGLAQRGGYTF. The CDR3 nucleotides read TGTGCCAGCAGCTTAGGGTTAGCCCAAAGGGGAGGCTACACCTTC.

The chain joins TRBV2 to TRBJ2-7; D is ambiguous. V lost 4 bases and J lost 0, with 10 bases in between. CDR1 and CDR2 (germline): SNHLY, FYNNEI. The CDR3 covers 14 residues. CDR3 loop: CASSAQVSSYEQYF. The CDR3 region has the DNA TGTGCCAGCAGTGCCCAGGTTAGCTCCTACGAGCAGTACTTC.

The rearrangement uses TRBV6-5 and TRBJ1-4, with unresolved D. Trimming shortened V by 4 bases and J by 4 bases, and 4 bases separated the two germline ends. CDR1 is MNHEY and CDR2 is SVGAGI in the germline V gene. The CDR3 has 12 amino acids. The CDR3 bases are TGTGCCAGCAGTTGGGATAATGAAAAACTGTTTTTT. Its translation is CASSWDNEKLFF.

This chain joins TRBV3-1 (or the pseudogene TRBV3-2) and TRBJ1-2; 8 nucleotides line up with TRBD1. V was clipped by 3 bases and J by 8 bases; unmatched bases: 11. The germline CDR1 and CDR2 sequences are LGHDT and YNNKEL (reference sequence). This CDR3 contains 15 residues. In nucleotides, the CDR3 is TGTGCCAGCAGCCAGGGGACAGGCGGCCGCGAAGGCTACACCTTC. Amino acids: CASSQGTGGREGYTF.

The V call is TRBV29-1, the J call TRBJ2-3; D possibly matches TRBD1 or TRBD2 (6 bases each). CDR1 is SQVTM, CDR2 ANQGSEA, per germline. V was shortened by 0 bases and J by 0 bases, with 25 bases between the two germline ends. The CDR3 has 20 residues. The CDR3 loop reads CSVEDLPGAGPTTSTDTQYF. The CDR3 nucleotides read TGCAGCGTTGAAGATTTGCCGGGGGCAGGGCCAACTACTAGCACAGATACGCAGTATTTT.

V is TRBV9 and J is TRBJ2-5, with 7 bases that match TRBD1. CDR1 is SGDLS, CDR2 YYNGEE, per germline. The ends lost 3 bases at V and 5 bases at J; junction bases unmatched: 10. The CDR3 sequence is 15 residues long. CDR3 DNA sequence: TGTGCCAGCAGCGCCCCGACAGGGCTGCGGGAGACCCAGTACTTC. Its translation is CASSAPTGLRETQYF.

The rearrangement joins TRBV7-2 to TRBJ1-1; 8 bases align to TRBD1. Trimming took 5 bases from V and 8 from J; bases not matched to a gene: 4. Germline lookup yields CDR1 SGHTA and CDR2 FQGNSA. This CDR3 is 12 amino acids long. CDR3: CASSAYRGEAFF. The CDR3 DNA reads TGTGCCAGCAGCGCTTACAGGGGGGAAGCTTTCTTT. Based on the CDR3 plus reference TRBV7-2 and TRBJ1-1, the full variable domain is GAGVSQSPSNKVTEKGKDVELRCDPISGHTALYWYRQSLGQGLEFLIYFQGNSAPDKSGLPSDRFSAERTGGSVSTLTIQRTQQEDSAVYLCASSAYRGEAFFGQGTRLTVV.

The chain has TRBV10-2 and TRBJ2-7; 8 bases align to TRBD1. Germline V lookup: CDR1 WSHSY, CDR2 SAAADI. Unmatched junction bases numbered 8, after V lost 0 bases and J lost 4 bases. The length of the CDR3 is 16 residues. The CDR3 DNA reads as TGCGCCAGCAGTGAGTCGACTCTTAGGACAGGGTACGAGCAGTACTTC. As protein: CASSESTLRTGYEQYF.

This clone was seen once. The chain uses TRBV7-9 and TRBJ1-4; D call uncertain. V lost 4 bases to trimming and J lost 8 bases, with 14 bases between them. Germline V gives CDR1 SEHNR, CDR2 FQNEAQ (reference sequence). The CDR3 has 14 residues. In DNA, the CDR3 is TGTGCCAGCAGCTCGGATACAGTAAAGGAAAAACTGTTTTTT. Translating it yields CASSSDTVKEKLFF.

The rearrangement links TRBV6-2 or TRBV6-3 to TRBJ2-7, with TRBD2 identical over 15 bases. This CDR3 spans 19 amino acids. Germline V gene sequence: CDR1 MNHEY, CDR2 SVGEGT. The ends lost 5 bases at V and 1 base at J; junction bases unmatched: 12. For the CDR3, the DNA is TGTGCCAGCAGTAAAAAACCGGGACTAGCGGGAGGTAAATCCTACGAGCAGTACTTC. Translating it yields CASSKKPGLAGGKSYEQYF.

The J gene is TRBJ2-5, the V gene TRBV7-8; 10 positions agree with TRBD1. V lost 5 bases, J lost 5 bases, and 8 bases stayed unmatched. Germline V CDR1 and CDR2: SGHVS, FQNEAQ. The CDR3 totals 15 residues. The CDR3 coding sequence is TGTGCCAGCAGCCGCACGACAGGGGGCTTTGAGACCCAGTACTTC. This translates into CASSRTTGGFETQYF.

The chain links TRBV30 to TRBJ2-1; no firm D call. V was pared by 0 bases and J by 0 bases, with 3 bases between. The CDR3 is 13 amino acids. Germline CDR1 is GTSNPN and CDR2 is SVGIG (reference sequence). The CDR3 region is CAWSVTSYNEQFF. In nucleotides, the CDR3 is TGTGCCTGGAGTGTAACCTCCTACAATGAGCAGTTCTTC.

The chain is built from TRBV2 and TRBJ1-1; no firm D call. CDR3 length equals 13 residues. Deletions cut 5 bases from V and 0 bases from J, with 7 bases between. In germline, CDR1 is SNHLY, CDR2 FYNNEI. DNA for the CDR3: TGTGCCAGCAGTTCTAGGTTGAACACTGAAGCTTTCTTT. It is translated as CASSSRLNTEAFF.

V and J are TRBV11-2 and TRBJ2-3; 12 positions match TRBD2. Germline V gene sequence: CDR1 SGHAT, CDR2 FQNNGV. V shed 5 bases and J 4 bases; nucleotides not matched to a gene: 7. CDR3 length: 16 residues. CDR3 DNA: TGTGCCAGCAGCACAACACGACTAGCGGGAGCAGATACGCAGTATTTT. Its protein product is CASSTTRLAGADTQYF.

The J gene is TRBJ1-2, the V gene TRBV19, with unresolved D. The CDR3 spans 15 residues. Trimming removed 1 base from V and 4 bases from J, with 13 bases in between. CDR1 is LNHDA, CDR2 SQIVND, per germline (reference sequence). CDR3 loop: CASSIAEGNPYGYTF. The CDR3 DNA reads TGTGCCAGTAGTATAGCGGAGGGAAATCCCTATGGCTACACCTTC.

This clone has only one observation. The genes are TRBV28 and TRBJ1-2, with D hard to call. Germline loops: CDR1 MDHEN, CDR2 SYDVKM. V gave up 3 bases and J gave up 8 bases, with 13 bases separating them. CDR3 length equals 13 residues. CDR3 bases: TGTGCCAGCAGTTTGGGGATTTTCGGCGGCTACACCTTC. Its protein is CASSLGIFGGYTF.

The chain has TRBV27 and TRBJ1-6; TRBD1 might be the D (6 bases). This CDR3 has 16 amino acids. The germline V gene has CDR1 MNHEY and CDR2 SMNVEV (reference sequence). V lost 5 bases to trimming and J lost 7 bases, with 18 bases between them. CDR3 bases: TGTGCCAGCAGTGCTTCTACCGGGACAAGAAATTCACCCCTCCACTTT. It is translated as CASSASTGTRNSPLHF.

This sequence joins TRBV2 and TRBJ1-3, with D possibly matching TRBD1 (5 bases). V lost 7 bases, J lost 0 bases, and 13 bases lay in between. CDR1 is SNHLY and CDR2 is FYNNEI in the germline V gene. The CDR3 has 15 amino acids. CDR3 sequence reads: CASKAGSLSGNTIYF. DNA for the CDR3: TGTGCCAGCAAGGCAGGGTCCCTCTCTGGAAACACCATATATTTT.